A single sample is the source of the 23 T cell receptor beta chains below, sequenced in a study of T cell clusters in autoimmune cytopenias. TRB was amplified by touch-down multiplex PCR, primer pools A and B combined. TCRdb processed the multiplex PCR reads again and assigns one entry to each CDR3 protein, with no DNA. The data show fewer than 600 distinct CDR3 sequences, and the top ten clones hold around 70%. TRB was amplified from around 0.25 ug of peripheral blood genomic DNA per sample. The sample consisted of peripheral blood. Receptors were obtained from a human donor with an autoimmune cytopenia or autoimmune hepatitis (not recorded which).

Considering frequency, this clonotype is medium-sized. This rearrangement joins TRBV10-3 to TRBJ2-5; TCRdb lists TRBD1, though no DNA is available to test this call. The CDR3 contains 12 residues. CDR1 ENHRY and CDR2 SYGVKD come from the germline V gene. The CDR3 loop is CAISVSPGTQYF.

This clonotype is identified as medium-sized from frequency. V gene TRBV20-1 combines with J gene TRBJ1-5. The CDR3 spans 15 residues. Germline CDR1 reads DFQATT; CDR2 reads SNEGSKA (reference sequence). Here the CDR3 reads CSAIGRHNSNQPQHF.

The gene calls are TRBV29-1 and TRBJ2-3; lacking DNA, the TRBD1 call made by TCRdb goes unchecked. The CDR3 covers 15 residues. From germline, CDR1 is SQVTM and CDR2 ANQGSEA. The CDR3 region is CSVEDSGGAGDTQYF.

V usage is TRBV12-3 or TRBV12-4 and J usage is TRBJ2-3; checking the TCRdb D call of TRBD2 is not possible without DNA. The CDR3 has 16 residues. This CDR3 is CASSPGTSGSVDTQYF.

The chain carries TRBV5-6 and TRBJ2-6; lacking DNA, the TRBD2 call made by TCRdb goes unchecked. The length of the CDR3 is 17 residues. From germline, CDR1 is SGHDT and CDR2 YYEEEE. CDR3: CASSGVLLVSGANVLTF. The full variable domain, rest sourced from reference TRBV5-6 and TRBJ2-6, is DAGVTQSPTHLIKTRGQQVTLRCSPKSGHDTVSWYQQALGQGPQFIFQYYEEEERQRGNFPDRFSGHQFPNYSSELNVNALLLGDSALYLCASSGVLLVSGANVLTFGAGSRLTVL.

Measured by frequency, this clonotype is medium-sized. CDR3 protein: CASRPTSGPLHF. The V call is TRBV6-2 or TRBV6-3, the J call TRBJ1-6. This CDR3 comprises 12 residues. From germline, CDR1 is MNHEY and CDR2 SVGEGT.

This rearrangement joins TRBV18 to TRBJ1-2. The germline gives CDR1 KGHSH, CDR2 LQKENI. The CDR3 extends over 16 amino acids. CDR3 loop: CASSPPRRPASYGYTF.

The genes are TRBV6-5 and TRBJ2-7; as DNA is missing, the TRBD2 call by TCRdb cannot be tested. The germline CDR1 and CDR2 sequences are MNHEY and SVGAGI. This CDR3 comprises 16 residues. The CDR3 is CASSYSNPGLDYEQYF.

This chain links TRBV4-1 with TRBJ2-3. There are 16 residues in the CDR3. Per germline, CDR1 MGHRA and CDR2 YSYEKL. CDR3 residues: CASSQGKRRSTDTQYF.

This clonotype ranks as large in terms of frequency. V usage is TRBV12-3 or TRBV12-4 and J usage is TRBJ1-2; no DNA is available, so the TRBD1 call from TCRdb remains unchecked. CDR3 length: 15 amino acids. The chain's CDR3 is CASSLWDRENYGYTF.

This clonotype is labeled hyperexpanded (1% or more) based on frequency. The genes are TRBV6-6 and TRBJ1-2; absent DNA, TCRdb's TRBD1 call cannot be checked. The germline gives CDR1 MNHNY, CDR2 SVGAGI (reference sequence). There are 13 residues in the CDR3. Here the CDR3 reads CASSSGANSGYTF.

This clonotype counts as large (0.1 to 1%) by frequency. The J gene is TRBJ2-2, the V gene TRBV7-2; TCRdb names TRBD2, which stays unverified in the absence of DNA. The germline V gene has CDR1 SGHTA and CDR2 FQGNSA. This CDR3 contains 14 residues. CDR3 protein: CASSLGRPAGELFF.

This clonotype ranks as medium-sized (0.01 to 0.1%) in terms of frequency. This chain links TRBV14 with TRBJ2-1; no DNA is available, so the TRBD1 call from TCRdb remains unchecked. The CDR3 covers 16 residues. Germline V gene data show CDR1 as SGHDN and CDR2 as FVKESK. The CDR3 is CASSLLPGQGDNEQFF.

This clonotype is identified as medium-sized from frequency. This CDR3 reads CASSYPTGETYEQYF. V gene TRBV6-2 or TRBV6-3 combines with J gene TRBJ2-7; checking the TCRdb D call of TRBD1 is not possible without DNA. Germline V lookup: CDR1 MNHEY, CDR2 SVGEGT. The length of the CDR3 is 15 residues.

This clonotype is medium-sized by frequency. The rearrangement uses TRBV6-5 and TRBJ2-6; TCRdb outputs TRBD1, but without DNA this stays unchecked. The CDR3 has 17 amino acids. Germline V gives CDR1 MNHEY, CDR2 SVGAGI. CDR3 loop: CASSLKGGGRQANVLTF.

The chain combines TRBV12-5 with TRBJ1-1. This CDR3 contains 12 residues. Germline values: CDR1 LGHNT, CDR2 FRNRAP. Here the CDR3 reads CASGQFDGEAFF.

This clonotype is called medium-sized based on its frequency. V and J are TRBV20-1 and TRBJ2-3; the TRBD1 assignment by TCRdb is unverifiable without DNA. Germline values: CDR1 DFQATT, CDR2 SNEGSKA (reference sequence). This CDR3 is built from 15 residues. The CDR3 is CSAPWGQGLEDTQYF.

The chain recombines TRBV11-2 with TRBJ1-1. CDR3 length: 12 amino acids. CDR1 is SGHAT and CDR2 is FQNNGV in the germline V gene. This chain's CDR3 is CASSLTRVEAFF. Together with reference TRBV11-2 and TRBJ1-1, the CDR3 gives the full variable domain: EAGVAQSPRYKIIEKRQSVAFWCNPISGHATLYWYQQILGQGPKLLIQFQNNGVVDDSQLPKDRFSAERLKGVDSTLKIQPAKLEDSAVYLCASSLTRVEAFFGQGTRLTVV.

Its frequency marks this clonotype as medium-sized (0.01 to 0.1%). This rearrangement joins TRBV30 to TRBJ1-1; the TCRdb call, TRBD1, lacks DNA for checking. The germline V gene has CDR1 GTSNPN and CDR2 SVGIG (reference sequence). There are 13 residues in the CDR3. CDR3 sequence: CARKGQLNTEAFF.

The rearrangement links TRBV9 to TRBJ2-3. CDR1 SGDLS and CDR2 YYNGEE come from the germline V gene. The CDR3 is made up of 14 amino acids. This chain's CDR3 is CASSVEAFTDTQYF.

The chain couples TRBV4-1 to TRBJ2-7; with no DNA, the TCRdb D assignment of TRBD1 cannot be verified. The CDR3 covers 15 residues. Germline-derived CDR1 and CDR2 are MGHRA and YSYEKL. The CDR3 protein is CASSQDQGAMYEQYF.

This clonotype registers medium-sized by frequency. The chain has TRBV10-3 and TRBJ1-2; TCRdb returns TRBD1, unconfirmable since there is no DNA. Germline values: CDR1 ENHRY, CDR2 SYGVKD. The CDR3 runs to 11 residues. The CDR3 sequence is CAINGRGSYTF.

V is TRBV13 and J is TRBJ2-1; the TCRdb call, TRBD2, lacks DNA for checking. The CDR3 covers 14 residues. Germline CDR1 and CDR2: PRHDT and FYEKMQ (reference sequence). The CDR3 protein is CASSITSGSNEQFF.